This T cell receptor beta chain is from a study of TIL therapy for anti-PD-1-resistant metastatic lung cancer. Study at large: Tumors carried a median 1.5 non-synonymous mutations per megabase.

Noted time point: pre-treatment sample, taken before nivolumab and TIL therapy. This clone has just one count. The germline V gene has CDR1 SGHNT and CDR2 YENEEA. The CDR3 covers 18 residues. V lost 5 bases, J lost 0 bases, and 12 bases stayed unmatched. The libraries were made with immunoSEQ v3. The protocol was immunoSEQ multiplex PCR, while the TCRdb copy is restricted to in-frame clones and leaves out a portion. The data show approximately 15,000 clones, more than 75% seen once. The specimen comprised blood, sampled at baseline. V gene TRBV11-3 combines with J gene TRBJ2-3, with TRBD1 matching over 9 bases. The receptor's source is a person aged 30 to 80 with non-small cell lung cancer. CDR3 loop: CASSQGTGPFSSTDTQYF. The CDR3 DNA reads TGTGCCAGCAGCCAAGGGACAGGGCCATTTTCTAGCACAGATACGCAGTATTTT.